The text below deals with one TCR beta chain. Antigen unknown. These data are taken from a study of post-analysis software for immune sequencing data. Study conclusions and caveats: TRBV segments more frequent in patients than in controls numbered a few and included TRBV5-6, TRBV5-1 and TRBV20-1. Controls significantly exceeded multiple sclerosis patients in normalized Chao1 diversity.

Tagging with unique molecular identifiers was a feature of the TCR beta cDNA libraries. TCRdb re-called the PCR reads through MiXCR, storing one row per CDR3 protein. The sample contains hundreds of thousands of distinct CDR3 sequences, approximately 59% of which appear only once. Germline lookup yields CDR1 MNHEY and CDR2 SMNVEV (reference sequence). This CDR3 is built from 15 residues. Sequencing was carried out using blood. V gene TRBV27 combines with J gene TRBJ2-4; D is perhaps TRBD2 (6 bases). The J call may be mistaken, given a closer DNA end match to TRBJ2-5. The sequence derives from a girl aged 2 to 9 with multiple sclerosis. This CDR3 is CASSQFPGLRETQYF. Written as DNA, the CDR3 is TGTGCCAGCAGCCAGTTCCCGGGACTCCGAGAGACCCAGTACTTC.